The rows below give T cell receptor beta chains drawn from one sample of a study of blood T cell repertoires in COVID-19. Sequencing was performed with immunoSEQ multiplex PCR; in TCRdb, only in-frame clones are kept and a portion is missing. The sample yields under 400,000 clones, roughly 89% seen once. Sequencing was performed on peripheral blood. These receptors originate from a man between 18 and 29 years old with active or convalescent COVID-19. The CDR3 runs from the conserved cysteine through the conserved F or W. Each record gives: CDR3 protein, CDR3 DNA, clone size, D gene, J gene, V gene, CDR3 length. A D gene is named only where the DNA matches it firmly. Clone sizes are given selectively: once, few, many, or a class where the clone is expanded.

CDR3aa: CASSEVQGRETQYF
CDR3nt: TGTGCCAGCAGTGAAGTCCAAGGGAGGGAGACCCAGTACTTC
abundance: -
d_gene: -
j_gene: TRBJ2-5
v_gene: TRBV6-1
len: 14

CDR3aa: CASSQTSAGVDGYTF
CDR3nt: TGTGCCAGCAGCCAAACATCGGCAGGGGTGGATGGCTACACCTTC
abundance: -
d_gene: -
j_gene: TRBJ1-2
v_gene: TRBV6-2/TRBV6-3
len: 15

CDR3aa: CASRPSPGQGYEQYF
CDR3nt: TGTGCCAGCAGACCCTCTCCGGGACAGGGTTACGAGCAGTACTTC
abundance: -
d_gene: TRBD1
j_gene: TRBJ2-7
v_gene: TRBV28
len: 15

CDR3aa: CASSYGGWSYNEQFF
CDR3nt: TGTGCCAGCAGTTACGGGGGGTGGTCCTACAATGAGCAGTTCTTC
abundance: -
d_gene: -
j_gene: TRBJ2-1
v_gene: TRBV6-2/TRBV6-3
len: 15

CDR3aa: CASSQSRSGGGSNEQFF
CDR3nt: TGCGCCAGCAGCCAATCCCGTTCAGGTGGCGGGAGCAATGAGCAGTTCTTC
abundance: -
d_gene: TRBD2
j_gene: TRBJ2-1
v_gene: TRBV4-3
len: 17

CDR3aa: CASSVGGYGYTF
CDR3nt: TGTGCCAGCAGTGTAGGGGGCTATGGCTACACCTTC
abundance: -
d_gene: -
j_gene: TRBJ1-2
v_gene: TRBV25-1
len: 12

CDR3aa: CASSYSISGHGYTF
CDR3nt: TGTGCCAGCAGTTACTCGATTTCAGGTCACGGCTACACCTTC
abundance: -
d_gene: -
j_gene: TRBJ1-2
v_gene: TRBV6-6
len: 14

CDR3aa: CASSPRWRGGSYNEQFF
CDR3nt: TGTGCCAGCAGCCCTCGTTGGCGGGGGGGCTCCTACAATGAGCAGTTCTTC
abundance: -
d_gene: TRBD2
j_gene: TRBJ2-1
v_gene: TRBV3-1/TRBV3-2
len: 17

CDR3aa: CATSKGVVNQPQHF
CDR3nt: TGTGCCACCAGTAAGGGAGTTGTGAATCAGCCCCAGCATTTT
abundance: -
d_gene: -
j_gene: TRBJ1-5
v_gene: TRBV24-1
len: 14

CDR3aa: CASSQEERGFAEAFF
CDR3nt: TGCGCCAGCAGCCAAGAAGAAAGGGGGTTCGCTGAAGCTTTCTTT
abundance: -
d_gene: -
j_gene: TRBJ1-1
v_gene: TRBV4-1
len: 15

CDR3aa: CASSLRSGASGANVLTF
CDR3nt: TGTGCCAGCAGCTTGAGGAGTGGTGCATCTGGGGCCAACGTGCTGACTTTC
abundance: -
d_gene: -
j_gene: TRBJ2-6
v_gene: TRBV7-6
len: 17

CDR3aa: CASSEQGSGNTIYF
CDR3nt: TGCGCCAGCAGCGAACAGGGCTCTGGAAACACCATATATTTT
abundance: -
d_gene: -
j_gene: TRBJ1-3
v_gene: TRBV5-1
len: 14

CDR3aa: CASSLVDSLRVETQYF
CDR3nt: TGTGCCAGCAGCTTAGTGGACAGTCTCCGTGTGGAGACCCAGTACTTC
abundance: -
d_gene: -
j_gene: TRBJ2-5
v_gene: TRBV7-9
len: 16

CDR3aa: CAWSAVETQYF
CDR3nt: TGTGCCTGGAGCGCGGTTGAAACCCAGTACTTC
abundance: -
d_gene: -
j_gene: TRBJ2-5
v_gene: TRBV30
len: 11

CDR3aa: CASSRDSASTDTQYF
CDR3nt: TGTGCCAGCAGCCGGGACTCCGCTAGCACAGATACGCAGTATTTT
abundance: -
d_gene: -
j_gene: TRBJ2-3
v_gene: TRBV7-2
len: 15

CDR3aa: CASSSRFLHSSGSAFYEQYF
CDR3nt: TGTGCCAGCAGTTCCAGGTTCTTACATTCCAGCGGGAGTGCCTTCTACGAGCAGTACTTC
abundance: -
d_gene: TRBD2
j_gene: TRBJ2-7
v_gene: TRBV27
len: 20

CDR3aa: CASSPRGRGASLNEQFF
CDR3nt: TGTGCCAGCAGTCCCCGGGGGCGGGGGGCGTCTTTGAATGAGCAGTTCTTC
abundance: -
d_gene: TRBD2
j_gene: TRBJ2-1
v_gene: TRBV28
len: 17

CDR3aa: CASSITGDTEAFF
CDR3nt: TGTGCCAGCAGTATCACAGGGGACACTGAAGCTTTCTTT
abundance: few
d_gene: TRBD1
j_gene: TRBJ1-1
v_gene: TRBV7-3
len: 13

CDR3aa: CASSALSGGRRVNEQFF
CDR3nt: TGTGCCAGCTCCGCCCTCTCCGGGGGGCGTAGGGTCAATGAGCAGTTCTTC
abundance: -
d_gene: -
j_gene: TRBJ2-1
v_gene: TRBV27
len: 17

CDR3aa: CASSTLAGGFNEQFF
CDR3nt: TGTGCCAGTAGTACTCTGGCGGGAGGGTTCAATGAGCAGTTCTTC
abundance: -
d_gene: TRBD2
j_gene: TRBJ2-1
v_gene: TRBV19
len: 15

CDR3aa: CASSFYARGPGVDGYTF
CDR3nt: TGTGCCAGCAGTTTTTACGCCAGGGGACCAGGGGTGGATGGCTACACCTTC
abundance: -
d_gene: -
j_gene: TRBJ1-2
v_gene: TRBV7-2
len: 17

CDR3aa: CASSILEYSNQPQHF
CDR3nt: TGTGCCAGTAGTATCTTAGAATATAGCAATCAGCCCCAGCATTTT
abundance: -
d_gene: -
j_gene: TRBJ1-5
v_gene: TRBV19
len: 15

CDR3aa: CASSIPGQAYGYTF
CDR3nt: TGTGCCAGTAGTATACCCGGACAGGCCTATGGCTACACCTTC
abundance: -
d_gene: TRBD1
j_gene: TRBJ1-2
v_gene: TRBV19
len: 14

CDR3aa: CASSDTGGAKSTEAFF
CDR3nt: TGTGCCAGCAGTGATACAGGGGGCGCGAAGTCCACTGAAGCTTTCTTT
abundance: -
d_gene: TRBD1
j_gene: TRBJ1-1
v_gene: TRBV6-1
len: 16

CDR3aa: CASNRQGNTEAFF
CDR3nt: TGCGCCAGCAACAGACAGGGGAACACTGAAGCTTTCTTT
abundance: -
d_gene: TRBD1
j_gene: TRBJ1-1
v_gene: TRBV5-1
len: 13

CDR3aa: CASSIGVGGLNEQFF
CDR3nt: TGTGCCAGTAGTATTGGGGTCGGAGGTTTAAATGAGCAGTTCTTC
abundance: -
d_gene: -
j_gene: TRBJ2-1
v_gene: TRBV19
len: 15

CDR3aa: CASSYRRQGGEQYF
CDR3nt: TGTGCCAGCAGTTATAGGAGGCAGGGGGGCGAGCAGTACTTC
abundance: -
d_gene: -
j_gene: TRBJ2-7
v_gene: TRBV6-2/TRBV6-3
len: 14

CDR3aa: CASSSGGLAGAGNEQFF
CDR3nt: TGTGCCAGCAGCTCCGGTGGCCTAGCGGGAGCGGGAAATGAGCAGTTCTTC
abundance: -
d_gene: TRBD2
j_gene: TRBJ2-1
v_gene: TRBV13
len: 17

CDR3aa: CASSQVQYGYTF
CDR3nt: TGTGCCAGCAGTCAAGTTCAGTATGGCTACACCTTC
abundance: -
d_gene: -
j_gene: TRBJ1-2
v_gene: TRBV6-2/TRBV6-3
len: 12

CDR3aa: CASSAGQGFYEQYF
CDR3nt: TGTGCCAGCTCAGCGGGACAGGGGTTTTACGAGCAGTACTTC
abundance: -
d_gene: TRBD1
j_gene: TRBJ2-7
v_gene: TRBV18
len: 14

CDR3aa: CASSQDFGFPSGNTIYF
CDR3nt: TGCGCCAGCAGCCAAGATTTCGGTTTTCCCTCTGGAAACACCATATATTTT
abundance: -
d_gene: -
j_gene: TRBJ1-3
v_gene: TRBV4-3
len: 17

CDR3aa: CASSQDRFAGELFF
CDR3nt: TGCGCCAGCAGCCAGGACAGGTTTGCCGGGGAGCTGTTTTTT
abundance: -
d_gene: TRBD1
j_gene: TRBJ2-2
v_gene: TRBV5-1
len: 14

CDR3aa: CASSQESGLTLDTQYF
CDR3nt: TGTGCCAGCAGCCAAGAATCGGGACTGACGCTAGATACGCAGTATTTT
abundance: -
d_gene: -
j_gene: TRBJ2-3
v_gene: TRBV3-1/TRBV3-2
len: 16

CDR3aa: CASSVRQDYSEAFF
CDR3nt: TGTGCCAGCAGCGTTCGACAGGATTACTCTGAAGCTTTCTTT
abundance: -
d_gene: -
j_gene: TRBJ1-1
v_gene: TRBV9
len: 14

CDR3aa: CASTGDSQAMRGYTF
CDR3nt: TGTGCCAGCACCGGAGACAGTCAAGCTATGAGAGGCTACACCTTC
abundance: once
d_gene: -
j_gene: TRBJ1-2
v_gene: TRBV2
len: 15

CDR3aa: CASSSAPGSPLHF
CDR3nt: TGTGCCAGCAGTTCAGCACCGGGATCACCCCTCCACTTT
abundance: -
d_gene: -
j_gene: TRBJ1-6
v_gene: TRBV27
len: 13

CDR3aa: CASSQLAGGAFNEQFF
CDR3nt: TGTGCCAGCAGCCAACTAGCGGGTGGGGCTTTCAATGAGCAGTTCTTC
abundance: -
d_gene: TRBD2
j_gene: TRBJ2-1
v_gene: TRBV3-1/TRBV3-2
len: 16

CDR3aa: CATSRDTGSNQPQHF
CDR3nt: TGTGCCACCAGCAGAGATACAGGTAGCAATCAGCCCCAGCATTTT
abundance: few
d_gene: -
j_gene: TRBJ1-5
v_gene: TRBV15
len: 15

CDR3aa: CASSQDYNLYNEQFF
CDR3nt: TGTGCCAGCAGCCAAGATTACAACCTGTACAATGAGCAGTTCTTC
abundance: -
d_gene: -
j_gene: TRBJ2-1
v_gene: TRBV3-1/TRBV3-2
len: 15

CDR3aa: CASTLNGADTEAFF
CDR3nt: TGTGCCAGCACCCTGAATGGGGCTGACACTGAAGCTTTCTTT
abundance: -
d_gene: -
j_gene: TRBJ1-1
v_gene: TRBV6-5
len: 14

CDR3aa: CASSLDTGSYEQYF
CDR3nt: TGTGCCAGCAGCTTAGATACCGGCTCCTACGAGCAGTACTTC
abundance: -
d_gene: -
j_gene: TRBJ2-7
v_gene: TRBV7-2
len: 14

CDR3aa: CSAPFVETQYF
CDR3nt: TGCAGTGCTCCATTCGTCGAGACGCAGTATTTT
abundance: -
d_gene: -
j_gene: TRBJ2-3
v_gene: TRBV20-1
len: 11

CDR3aa: CSAGGTGTF
CDR3nt: TGCAGTGCCGGCGGGACTGGGACCTTC
abundance: once
d_gene: -
j_gene: TRBJ1-2
v_gene: TRBV20-1
len: 9

CDR3aa: CASSETSGASYEQYF
CDR3nt: TGTGCCAGCAGCGAAACTAGCGGGGCTTCATACGAGCAGTACTTC
abundance: -
d_gene: TRBD2
j_gene: TRBJ2-7
v_gene: TRBV28
len: 15

CDR3aa: CASSYETGGYTEAFF
CDR3nt: TGTGCCAGCAGTTACGAGACAGGGGGGTACACTGAAGCTTTCTTT
abundance: -
d_gene: TRBD1
j_gene: TRBJ1-1
v_gene: TRBV6-5
len: 15

CDR3aa: CASSRRTGEHFGQYF
CDR3nt: TGTGCCAGCAGTCGCAGGACAGGGGAACATTTCGGGCAGTACTTC
abundance: once
d_gene: TRBD1
j_gene: TRBJ2-7
v_gene: TRBV6-2/TRBV6-3
len: 15

CDR3aa: CASSFDNEQFF
CDR3nt: TGTGCCAGCAGTTTCGACAATGAGCAGTTCTTC
abundance: once
d_gene: -
j_gene: TRBJ2-1
v_gene: TRBV12-3/TRBV12-4
len: 11